What follows is one TCR beta chain and its context. Its antigen is not identified. Noted time point: newly diagnosed GD, antithyroid drugs for less than 3 months. Researchers made the TCR library from RNA that was extracted from PBMCs. According to the study, TCR beta libraries were built with iRepertoire HTBI primers and CDR3-region Arm-PCR. In the source study's methods: Identification yielded some 65 TRBV and about 15 TRBJ segments across samples. TCRdb passed the multiplex PCR reads through MiXCR, listing each CDR3 protein once. TCRdb's processing, not the authors', yielded these V and J calls. The profile shows roughly 380,000 distinct CDR3 sequences, about 14% of them singletons. The data stem from a study of regulatory T cells in long-lasting Graves disease. General study results and limits: TRBV28, TRBJ1-2 and TRBJ2-5 emerged as the favored segments in persistent disease. TCR diversity was lower in persistent than newly diagnosed Graves' disease.

Trimming shortened V by 3 bases and J by 11 bases, and 16 bases separated the two germline ends. The CDR3 totals 13 residues. Germline CDR1 SGHTA, CDR2 FQGNSA. The receptor was isolated from a female donor with Graves disease. The sequenced sample was peripheral blood mononuclear cells (PBMCs), obtained at new diagnosis, from a patient treated with antithyroid drugs. The V gene is TRBV7-2, the J gene TRBJ1-1; D unclear. The CDR3 region has the DNA TGTGCCAGCAGCTTCGACCAGGACGGGTTTGCTTTCTTT. It encodes CASSFDQDGFAFF.